Below, 11 T cell receptor delta chains from the same sample are listed, as sequenced in a study of γδ T cells in repeated Plasmodium falciparum infection. Flow sorting of PBMC yielded separate Vgamma9/Vdelta2+ and Vdelta2-negative gammadelta T cell populations for bulk repertoire analysis. TCRdb re-called clones from the multiplex PCR reads using CATT. The sample records roughly 86,000 delta-chain clones, 1.4% to 1.5% being singletons. The sample consisted of gamma-delta T cells from blood. Source of these receptors: a pool of human donors (malaria-infected and uninfected, not separated).

The chain joins TRDV1 to TRDJ1; D is unclear. TCRdb supplies no J gene; here it was assigned by aligning the nucleotide sequence to germline. The CDR3 runs to 20 residues. V was shortened by 0 bases and J by 0 bases, with 23 bases between the two germline ends. Germline CDR1 reads TSWWSYY; CDR2 reads QGS. CDR3 sequence: CALGELLARGTVVDTDKLIF. CDR3 in DNA: TGTGCTCTTGGGGAACTCTTGGCCCGTGGGACGGTGGTGGACACCGATAAACTCATCTTT.

This clone has a count of ten or more. The V call is TRDV1, the J call TRDJ1, with 10 bases fitting TRDD3. This CDR3 region has 24 residues. Germline assignment: CDR1 TSWWSYY and CDR2 QGS. The V segment lost 8 bases and the J segment 2 bases; nucleotides outside the gene matches: 35. CDR3: CALTIRRESKLGDTFLVETDKLIF. CDR3 sequence (DNA): TGTGCTCTTACTATTAGAAGAGAGTCAAAATTGGGGGATACCTTCCTAGTGGAGACCGATAAACTCATCTTT.

On this clone: With a far larger clone one base away, a read error is the likely cause. This CDR3 is also generated by other DNA sequences in the sample. The genes are TRDV2 and TRDJ1; 8 nucleotides line up with TRDD3. TCRdb supplies no J gene; here it was assigned by aligning the nucleotide sequence to germline. This CDR3 spans 21 amino acids. Germline V gives CDR1 GEAIGNYY, CDR2 EKD. The CDR3 loop is CACDTRPSYVLGASYTDKLIF. For the CDR3, the DNA is TGCGCCTGTGACACCCGGCCTTCGTACGTACTGGGGGCCTCGTACACCGATAAACTCATCTTT.

This clone appeared many times. A read error likely explains why the TCRdb protein, taken from a much larger clone, differs from this DNA's translation at residue 15; the protein shown is translated from the DNA. The genes are TRDV2 and TRDJ1; possibly TRDD3 for D (5 bases). The J gene, absent from TCRdb, was called here by matching the DNA to germline. The CDR3 is made up of 21 amino acids. The germline V gene has CDR1 GEAIGNYY and CDR2 EKD. Trimming cost V 0 bases and J 4 bases, with 32 bases left between them. DNA for the CDR3: TGTGCCTGTGACACCGTTCAAGGGGCTAAAAATTTCCAGGGCGGGGGCGATAAACTCATCTTT. Protein: CACDTVQGAKNFQGGGDKLIF.

For this clone: The mismatch at residue 11 between this DNA's translation and the TCRdb protein of a much larger clone likely reflects a read error; the protein shown is translated from the DNA. J is TRDJ2 and V is TRDV2, with TRDD3 as a possible D gene (6 bases). The germline CDR1 and CDR2 sequences are GEAIGNYY and EKD. CDR3 length: 15 amino acids. CDR3 in amino acids: CACDILGDMTEQLFF. The CDR3 DNA follows: TGTGCCTGTGACATACTGGGAGATATGACAGAACAACTCTTCTTT.

This clone appeared a few times. The J gene is TRDJ3, the V gene TRDV1; the match to TRDD3 covers 8 bases. The CDR3 has 22 amino acids. Germline-derived CDR1 and CDR2 are TSWWSYY and QGS. V was clipped by 3 bases and J by 0 bases; unmatched bases: 16. The CDR3, as DNA: TGTGCTCTTGGGGAGGGCCTTCCGTCCTGGGGGACGAGCTCCTGGGACACCCGACAGATGTTTTTC. Translating gives CALGEGLPSWGTSSWDTRQMFF.

This clone was counted only a few times. The CDR3 DNA reads as TGTGCTCTTGGGGAACGTCGGCCTTCCTACAGGAACTGGGGGATATGGGGGGACACCGATAAACTCATCTTT. Its protein product is CALGERRPSYRNWGIWGDTDKLIF. The chain carries TRDV1 and TRDJ1, with TRDD3 matching over 11 bases. The J gene is absent in TCRdb and was assigned here via DNA matching to germline. This CDR3 spans 24 amino acids. The junction had 25 bases not matched to a gene; V was cut back by 1 base and J by 0 bases. The germline V gene encodes CDR1 TSWWSYY and CDR2 QGS.

This clone was counted between two and nine times. The protein TCRdb lists belongs to a much larger clone and differs from this DNA's translation at residue 19, which points to a read error; the protein shown is made from the DNA. The V gene is listed as TRDV2; no J gene was called; TRDD3 reflects the table's D call only, with no check against the DNA. The CDR3 length is 20 residues. CDR1 and CDR2 from the germline V gene are GEAIGNYY and EKD. In DNA form, the CDR3 reads TGTGCCTGTGACACCGTGTTCCTGGGGGATACGCAGATTCATACCGATAAACTCACCTTT. Amino acid sequence: CACDTVFLGDTQIHTDKLTF.

This clone has more than one count but fewer than ten. With a much larger clone just one base away, this may be a read error. The chain joins TRDV1 to TRDJ1; D gene uncertain. The CDR3 sequence is 18 residues long. CDR1 and CDR2 from the germline V gene are TSWWSYY and QGS. CDR3 coding DNA: TGTGCTCTTGGGGAATCAAGACTACGTCTACTCGACACCGATAGACTCATCTTT. Residues: CALGESRLRLLDTDRLIF.

This clone was counted between two and nine times. A far bigger clonotype differs at one base, so this is likely a read error. The same CDR3 also results from other DNA sequences found in this sample. The chain employs TRDV1 and TRDJ1; possibly TRDD3 for D (6 bases). Here the J gene was assigned by germline matching of the DNA, as TCRdb has none. Germline loops: CDR1 TSWWSYY, CDR2 QGS. CDR3 size: 16 residues. The CDR3 region has the DNA TGTGCTCTCGGGGAACGGAGGTGGGGGCCCTCCGATAAACTCATCTTT. Amino acids: CALGERRWGPSDKLIF.

A remark on this clone: A far larger clone is a single base away, which makes a read error likely. Other DNA sequences of this sample code for an identical CDR3. V and J are TRDV3 and TRDJ1; 12 nucleotides agree with TRDD3. TCRdb gives no J gene; it was assigned here by matching the DNA to germline. With 1 base clipped from V and 3 bases from J, the junction kept 27 bases outside the gene matches. There are 22 residues in the CDR3. The V gene's germline CDR1 is TVYSNPD and CDR2 GDNSRS (reference sequence). The CDR3 coding sequence is TGTGCCTTTAAGCGCCACTTCCTGCGTCTGACTGGGGGATACAAGCGGGCCGATAAACTCATCTTT. As protein: CAFKRHFLRLTGGYKRADKLIF.